This T cell receptor (beta chain) comes out of a study of cytomegalovirus exposure and HLA in healthy donors. In the case of this clone: The antigen is undetermined.

13 Jbeta primers and 60 Vbeta primers were used for the PCR. TCRdb's copy holds only in-frame clones and misses some; the assay was immunoSEQ multiplex PCR. Listed are 180,000 or so clones; 0.7% to 1% falls within the top ten. The CDR3 runs to 13 residues. V lost 6 bases and J 6 bases, leaving 14 bases between the germline ends. Per the germline V gene, CDR1 is MNHEY and CDR2 is SVGAGI. General observations from the study: Later analysis associated a missense DCLRE1C variant with TCR beta V- and J-gene trimming. The authors judged a highly shared variant cluster likely a sequencing artifact.

The J gene is TRBJ1-1, the V gene TRBV6-5, with unresolved D. Sequencing was carried out using PBMCs. The source is a woman younger than 30 in good health and CMV-seropositive. CDR3 sequence (DNA): TGTGCCAGCAGCCGACAAGGAGGTTCTGAAGCTTTCTTT. This codes for CASSRQGGSEAFF.